This T cell receptor beta chain was profiled in a study of stem cell transplantation in POMP-related autoinflammatory disease. Study context: Defective thymoproteasomes were hypothesized to impair CD8+ T-cell positive selection. Neutrophil and platelet engraftment from the graft donor was 100% through one year after transplant.

General study points: A trend toward lower repertoire diversity and greater clonality appeared in every analyzed T-cell subset of PRAID patients. In PRAID patients, the number of distinct TRB V-J gene pairings was restricted.

A word on this clone: What it binds is not known.

Clones were sequenced by immunoSEQ multiplex PCR, and TCRdb holds only the in-frame ones, with some missing. The repertoire holds some 3,000 clones, with about 91% as singletons. The starting material was CD4+ follicular helper T cells (Tfh) from PBMCs, obtained after stem cell transplantation. The TCR sequence derives from a human patient with POMP-related autoinflammation and immune dysregulation (PRAID). Some of the T cells might come from the graft donor.

The CDR3 nucleotides are TGCGCCAGCAGCTTTTCCGACCCTCTGGGCTACACCTTC. It translates to CASSFSDPLGYTF. The genes are TRBV5-1 and TRBJ1-2; D not certain. Germline loops: CDR1 SGHRS, CDR2 YFSETQ. Deletions cut 2 bases from V and 8 bases from J, with 13 bases between. This CDR3 has 13 residues.